This is a list of T cell receptor beta chains from one sample in a study of blood T cells in healthy people across ages. TCRdb redid the calling of the 5' RACE reads with MiXCR, one entry per CDR3 protein. Of 550,000 to 750,000 distinct CDR3 sequences listed, around 21% are singletons. The sequenced sample consisted of blood. The receptors stem from a man between 70 and 80 years old in good health. CDR3s include the opening cysteine and the closing phenylalanine or tryptophan. The D gene is left open where the match is weak. Clone size is stated in some rows and not others, as once, few, many or a class when expanded.

>17|TRBV7-2|NA|NA|TRBJ2-6
CASSLEGGNAGANVPTF
TGTGCCAGCAGCTTAGAAGGGGGGAATGCTGGGGCCAACGTCCCGACTTTC
>14|TRBV7-8|NA|NA|TRBJ2-7
CASSYGQTYYEQYF
TGTGCCAGCAGCTACGGACAGACGTACTACGAGCAGTACTTC
>11|TRBV27|many|NA|TRBJ2-1
CASSLVGQQFF
TGTGCCAGCAGTTTAGTGGGACAGCAGTTCTTC
>15|TRBV7-2|once|TRBD1|TRBJ2-7
CASSLGNRGRFEQYF
TGTGCCAGCAGCTTAGGTAACAGGGGGCGGTTCGAGCAGTACTTC
>14|TRBV20-1|NA|NA|TRBJ1-1
CSARDQGINTEAFF
TGCAGTGCTAGAGATCAGGGGATTAACACTGAAGCTTTCTTT
>13|TRBV7-2|NA|NA|TRBJ1-4
CASSALSNEKLFF
TGTGCCAGCAGCGCACTGTCTAATGAAAAACTGTTTTTT
>15|TRBV10-3|few|TRBD2|TRBJ2-7
CAISEGGGSGYEQYF
TGTGCCATCAGTGAGGGGGGGGGAAGTGGCTACGAGCAGTACTTC
>16|TRBV28|few|NA|TRBJ1-5
CASSPRGGWSNQPQHF
TGTGCCAGCAGTCCCCGGGGAGGCTGGAGCAATCAGCCCCAGCATTTT
>15|TRBV29-1|NA|NA|TRBJ2-2
CSAGERDTHTGELFF
TGCAGCGCCGGGGAACGGGACACACACACCGGGGAGCTGTTTTTT
>14|TRBV9|NA|NA|TRBJ2-1
CASSVEPGLDEQFF
TGTGCCAGCAGCGTGGAGCCAGGTCTCGATGAGCAGTTCTTC
>11|TRBV20-1|NA|NA|TRBJ2-1
CSARSSERQFF
TGCAGTGCTAGATCCTCGGAGCGGCAGTTCTTC
>14|TRBV3-1|few|NA|TRBJ1-2
CASSQVMGRDGYTF
TGTGCCAGCAGCCAAGTCATGGGCAGGGATGGCTACACCTTC
>14|TRBV2|few|NA|TRBJ2-5
CASSEGSSRETQYF
TGTGCCAGCAGTGAAGGCTCTAGCCGGGAGACCCAGTACTTC
>14|TRBV7-9|few|NA|TRBJ2-1
CASSLAGLQYEQFF
TGTGCCAGCAGCTTAGCGGGACTTCAGTACGAGCAGTTCTTC
>18|TRBV20-1|few|NA|TRBJ1-4
CSAWPTGGTGITNEKLFF
TGCAGTGCTTGGCCTACGGGGGGGACTGGAATAACTAATGAAAAACTGTTTTTT
>17|TRBV20-1|NA|NA|TRBJ2-7
CSARGVQATYITYEQYF
TGCAGTGCTAGAGGTGTACAGGCGACCTACATCACCTACGAGCAGTACTTC
>13|TRBV6-2/TRBV6-3|NA|NA|TRBJ1-2
CASSYGRSYGYTF
TGTGCCAGCAGTTACGGCAGATCCTATGGCTACACCTTC
>14|TRBV12-3/TRBV12-4|many|NA|TRBJ2-5
CASSPSALEGTQYF
TGTGCCAGCAGTCCCTCGGCCCTGGAGGGGACCCAGTACTTC
>16|TRBV7-9|NA|TRBD1|TRBJ2-7
CASSLDGTGVSYEQYF
TGTGCCAGCAGCTTAGATGGGACAGGGGTCTCCTACGAGCAGTACTTC
>14|TRBV12-3/TRBV12-4|many|NA|TRBJ1-2
CASQTRTENYGYTF
TGTGCCAGCCAAACTCGGACAGAGAACTATGGCTACACCTTC
>16|TRBV4-3|once|TRBD1|TRBJ2-3
CASSQDPRQGAGTQYF
TGCGCCAGCAGCCAAGATCCTCGCCAGGGGGCAGGGACGCAGTATTTT
>16|TRBV3-1|few|TRBD1|TRBJ2-1
CASSHLRQGSYNEQFF
TGTGCCAGCAGCCATCTCAGACAGGGGTCCTACAATGAGCAGTTCTTC
>17|TRBV3-1|NA|TRBD2|TRBJ2-4
CASSQVVSGRSGNIQYF
TGTGCCAGCAGCCAAGTAGTTAGCGGGAGGTCCGGCAACATTCAGTACTTC
>11|TRBV6-5|few|NA|TRBJ2-7
CATTNFGEQYF
TGTGCCACCACCAACTTTGGCGAGCAGTACTTC
>13|TRBV12-3/TRBV12-4|NA|NA|TRBJ2-6
CAGSDRGANVLTF
TGTGCCGGCAGTGACCGTGGGGCCAACGTCCTGACTTTC
>15|TRBV25-1|many|NA|TRBJ2-6
CASSLTSSGANVLTF
TGTGCCAGCAGTCTCACCTCCTCTGGGGCCAACGTCCTGACTTTC
>14|TRBV5-6|NA|TRBD1|TRBJ1-4
CASSSDRGYEKLFF
TGTGCCAGCAGCTCGGACAGGGGTTATGAAAAACTGTTTTTT
>13|TRBV20-1|NA|NA|TRBJ2-5
CSALRLYQETQYF
TGCAGTGCGCTGCGCTTGTACCAAGAGACCCAGTACTTC
>17|TRBV5-1|NA|TRBD2|TRBJ2-5
CASSLTSGLAGQETQYF
TGCGCCAGCAGCTTGACCTCGGGACTAGCGGGGCAAGAGACCCAGTACTTC
>16|TRBV2|NA|NA|TRBJ2-5
CASTEREGRVRETQYF
TGTGCCAGCACCGAAAGAGAAGGTCGTGTTAGGGAGACCCAGTACTTC
>13|TRBV2|NA|NA|TRBJ2-5
CASSKGRGETQYF
TGTGCCAGCAGTAAGGGACGAGGGGAGACCCAGTACTTC
>14|TRBV18|many|TRBD2|TRBJ2-1
CASAREGHYNEQFF
TGTGCCAGCGCACGGGAGGGCCATTACAATGAGCAGTTCTTC
>14|TRBV12-3/TRBV12-4|NA|TRBD1|TRBJ1-4
CASSPRTGPEKLFF
TGTGCCAGCAGTCCCCGGACAGGGCCCGAAAAACTGTTTTTT